The 13 T cell receptor beta chains below all came from one sample that was sequenced in a study of shared clonotypes between healthy human individuals. CD45RO-negative, CCR7-selected cells formed the naive CD8 fraction, which excluded terminally differentiated effector memory CD45RA+ cells. Sequenced by immunoSEQ multiplex PCR; TCRdb stores in-frame clones only, minus some. The table lists 550,000 to 750,000 clones, roughly 96% of them singletons. The sequenced material came from naive CD8+ T cells sorted from blood. The source of these receptors is a woman younger than 45 in good health.

J is TRBJ1-5 and V is TRBV28; 9 positions match TRBD1. The length of the CDR3 is 17 residues. Germline V gene lookup returns CDR1 MDHEN and CDR2 SYDVKM. V was pared by 8 bases and J by 5 bases, with 16 bases of the junction left unmatched. The CDR3 coding sequence is TGTGCCAGCGGAGGCTGGACAGGGGCCGCCTCCGATCAGCCCCAGCATTTT. Its translation is CASGGWTGAASDQPQHF.

The genes are TRBV6-5 and TRBJ2-1; D perhaps matches TRBD1 (5 bases). The germline gives CDR1 MNHEY, CDR2 SVGAGI. CDR3 length: 15 amino acids. V dropped 0 bases and J dropped 10 bases, with 16 bases sitting between them. The CDR3 here is CASSYSGDSSPEQFF. In DNA form, the CDR3 reads TGTGCCAGCAGTTACTCAGGAGACAGTTCCCCCGAGCAGTTCTTC.

For this clone: Since the CDR3 does not end with the conserved phenylalanine or tryptophan, this likely comes from a read error. The limits of the CDR3 on the DNA are not certain, so only TCRdb's listed CDR3 is given. This chain links TRBV6-1 with TRBJ1-1; the DNA was not used to check the table's D call, TRBD1. Germline V gene data show CDR1 as MNHNS and CDR2 as SASEGT. The CDR3 contains 11 residues when both ends are counted. CDR3 sequence reads: CASSEGTPKMA.

The V gene is TRBV4-1, the J gene TRBJ2-1, with no clear D. CDR3 size: 12 residues. The V gene lost 4 bases and the J gene lost 7 bases, with 8 bases spanning the gap. The V gene's germline CDR1 is MGHRA and CDR2 YSYEKL. The DNA for the CDR3 is TGCGCCAGCAGCCCCGATGCAAATGAGCAGTTCTTC. Encoded protein: CASSPDANEQFF.

V usage is TRBV13 and J usage is TRBJ1-4, with TRBD1 identical over 10 bases. The CDR3 runs to 15 residues. Trimming cost V 0 bases and J 6 bases; bases outside gene matches: 1. Germline CDR1 and CDR2: PRHDT and FYEKMQ (reference sequence). The CDR3 DNA follows: TGTGCCAGCAGCTTAGGTGGACAGGGGGATGAAAAACTGTTTTTT. It yields the protein CASSLGGQGDEKLFF.

This clone was seen a few times. The chain is built from TRBV27 and TRBJ2-2; D gene ambiguous. Trimming removed 7 bases from V and 4 bases from J, with 22 bases in between. This CDR3 is built from 17 residues. Germline loops: CDR1 MNHEY, CDR2 SMNVEV (reference sequence). Here the CDR3 DNA reads TGTGCCAGCACCCCAAGCCCCTCCACATTAAGCACCGGGGAGCTGTTTTTT. Translated, it gives CASTPSPSTLSTGELFF.

This clone occurred once. The J gene is TRBJ1-1, the V gene TRBV30; D not certain. Per the germline V gene, CDR1 is GTSNPN and CDR2 is SVGIG (reference sequence). V was shortened by 6 bases and J by 3 bases, with 17 bases between the two germline ends. The CDR3 sequence is 14 residues long. CDR3 region: CACQVTGSYTEAFF. The CDR3 DNA reads TGTGCCTGCCAAGTTACGGGATCTTACACTGAAGCTTTCTTT.

V is TRBV7-6 and J is TRBJ1-5; D may be TRBD1 (6 bases). Between the trimmed V and J ends, which lost 5 bases and 4 bases, there was a span of 15 bases. The CDR3 spans 15 residues. Germline lookup yields CDR1 SGHVS and CDR2 FNYEAQ. CDR3 in DNA: TGTGCCAGCAGCCCAATCGGGGGCCGGAATCAGCCCCAGCATTTT. Translation: CASSPIGGRNQPQHF.

The chain employs TRBV27 and TRBJ2-7, with D unresolved. V lost 6 bases and J lost 5, with 17 bases in between. CDR3 length: 14 amino acids. Germline-derived CDR1 and CDR2 are MNHEY and SMNVEV (reference sequence). CDR3 residues: CASREAEQLHEQYF. CDR3 bases: TGTGCCAGCAGAGAAGCAGAACAGCTCCACGAGCAGTACTTC.

Concerning this clone: The junction does not match germline at one end; this may be a read error. This chain joins TRBV5-1 and TRBJ2-1, with 15 bases identical to TRBD2. This CDR3 has 18 amino acids. The germline CDR1 and CDR2 sequences are SGHRS and YFSETQ. The CDR3 here is CASRLGLAGGRARNEQFF. The CDR3 DNA follows: TGCGCCAGCAGATTGGGACTAGCGGGAGGCCGGGCGAGGAATGAGCAGTTCTTC.

The chain has TRBV28 and TRBJ2-1; weak D call: TRBD2 (6 bases). Germline V gene sequence: CDR1 MDHEN, CDR2 SYDVKM. The CDR3 contains 13 residues. Trimming left V 7 bases short and J 3 bases short, with 10 bases between. Here the CDR3 reads CASMVEGYNEQFF. CDR3 nucleotides: TGTGCCAGCATGGTGGAGGGCTACAATGAGCAGTTCTTC.

The V gene is TRBV6-1, the J gene TRBJ2-7, with TRBD1 matching over 7 bases. CDR3 length equals 14 residues. Trimming took 6 bases from V and 4 from J; bases not matched to a gene: 9. Per germline, CDR1 MNHNS and CDR2 SASEGT. The CDR3 protein is CASRETGRIYEQYF. The CDR3 DNA sequence: TGTGCCAGCAGGGAGACAGGGCGGATTTACGAGCAGTACTTC.

V is TRBV28 and J is TRBJ1-4; D uncertain. The CDR3 contains 13 residues. V lost 5 bases and J lost 8, with 12 bases in between. The germline CDR1 and CDR2 sequences are MDHEN and SYDVKM. The CDR3 bases are TGTGCCAGCAGTCCCCAAGTAGAAGAAAAACTGTTTTTT. This codes for CASSPQVEEKLFF.